This T cell receptor (beta chain) came from a study of response to subunit inactivated influenza vaccine. MiXCR was run by TCRdb on the RT-PCR reads, yielding one entry per CDR3 protein. The table includes roughly 540,000 distinct CDR3 sequences, around 25% detected once. This CDR3 contains 15 residues. V was pared by 3 bases and J by 10 bases, with 16 bases of the junction left unmatched. Germline CDR1 and CDR2: SQVTM and ANQGSEA. A further study also used this sample, focusing on T cells expressing NK-cell markers. In that study: The authors made TCR beta cDNA libraries by 5'RACE template switching. This switching added a universal primer site and UMIs.

This sample comprised CD4+ T cells sorted from PBMCs, obtained roughly 12 days after vaccination. This receptor was taken from a man in his fifties who received an inactivated influenza vaccine. The chain links TRBV29-1 to TRBJ2-3; 7 nucleotides align to TRBD1. The CDR3 sequence is CSVEDPVIRGRAQYF. CDR3 DNA: TGCAGCGTTGAGGACCCGGTGATAAGGGGGCGCGCGCAGTATTTT.